This TCR beta chain was observed in a study of CD8+CD57+ T cells in acquired aplastic anemia (dated by TCRdb to the late 2010s). For the wider study: Extracted DNA from sorted CD4+ and CD8+ cells averaged approximately 3.4 ug, ranging from roughly 0.17 to 27.4 ug. An average of approximately 9.8 million reads for CD4+ cells and approximately 11 million reads for CD8+ cells was obtained from healthy donor samples.

The study deep-sequenced TCR repertoires of sorted CD4+ and CD8+ blood T cells from severe aplastic anemia patients and healthy subjects. Ficoll-Paque density gradient centrifugation was used to isolate peripheral blood mononuclear cells. Before DNA extraction, CD4+ and CD8+ T cells were sorted with FACS or magnetic beads. TCR beta VDJ combination and CDR3 sequence profiling used genomic DNA as the template. An Illumina HiSeq 2000 was used for TCR repertoire sequencing. Processing in the source paper ran as follows. TRBV/TRBJ rearrangement plots, CDR3 size and DJ length profiles, and Simpson's diversity index were used to assess repertoires. The immunodominant clone was defined as the most abundant DNA sequence in deep sequencing data. CDR3 amino acid sequences were checked for sharing between subjects and were compared against published repertoires and the VDJdb database. TCRdb reworked the public reads: Q25 trimming with fastp, MiXCR clone assembly, productive beta chains retained. Every distinct CDR3 protein forms one entry, paired with its most common genes and DNA. The V and J calls were determined by TCRdb, not by the authors. The sample table shows around 170,000 distinct CDR3 sequences, and around 60% are seen once. Over 40% of the sample rests with the top ten.

A word on this clonotype: Its cognate antigen has yet to be identified. No per-base quality is available; no much larger clone lies one base away.

The investigation overall reported the following: Although some 28 CD8+ CDR3 sequences were shared by patients and controls, these sequences appeared highly expressed in patients and within the immunodominant clones of patients. No significant difference in CD8+ Simpson's diversity was found between patients and healthy controls (P=0.060).

This receptor was obtained from a human donor in good health. The specimen was sorted CD4+, CD8+, or CD8+CD57+ T cells (not recorded which) from PBMCs.

The CDR3 is CATSRGQRTEAFF. The bases are TGTGCCACCAGCAGAGGACAGAGGACTGAAGCTTTCTTT. The rearrangement combines TRBV15 with TRBJ1-1; TRBD1 is perhaps the D gene, given 5 matching bases. V lost 1 base and J lost 5 bases; the stretch between them is 8 bases long. CDR1 LNHNV and CDR2 YYDKDF were looked up in the germline V gene (reference sequence). Its CDR3 holds 13 amino acids, cysteine through phenylalanine. Only CDR3 DNA is held: 39 bases, read in frame from base 1.